A single sample gave rise to the 16 T cell receptor beta chains below, sequenced in a study of T cell responses to AZD1222 COVID-19 vaccine. Clones were sequenced by immunoSEQ multiplex PCR, and TCRdb holds only the in-frame ones, with some missing. The table has about 140,000 clones, 85% to 90% seen once. Material: peripheral blood, obtained 28 days after the second AZD1222 dose. The receptors here all came from an adult who received the AZD1222 COVID-19 vaccine.

This clone is a singleton in its sample. The genes are TRBV9 and TRBJ2-5, with 8 bases fitting TRBD2. Trimming removed 2 bases from V and 5 bases from J; junction bases left unmatched: 5. There are 14 residues in the CDR3. Germline V gives CDR1 SGDLS, CDR2 YYNGEE. The CDR3 loop is CASSVSSGDETQYF. DNA of the CDR3: TGTGCCAGCAGCGTCAGTAGCGGGGATGAGACCCAGTACTTC.

The chain recombines TRBV6-5 with TRBJ2-7, with 10 positions matching TRBD2. This CDR3 is built from 14 residues. Per germline, CDR1 MNHEY and CDR2 SVGAGI. V lost 8 bases and J lost 0; bases outside the gene matches: 4. CDR3 loop: CASARTSGSYEQYF. CDR3 coding DNA: TGTGCCAGCGCCCGGACTAGCGGCTCCTACGAGCAGTACTTC.

The V call is TRBV5-4, the J call TRBJ2-3; D is undetermined. Trimming left V 3 bases short and J 3 bases short, with 8 bases between. This CDR3 region has 13 residues. The germline V gene has CDR1 SGHNT and CDR2 YYREEE (reference sequence). The CDR3 bases are TGTGCCAGCAGCTCGGTCCCAACAGATACGCAGTATTTT. Protein sequence: CASSSVPTDTQYF.

The chain couples TRBV19 to TRBJ2-7; D is possibly TRBD1 or TRBD2 (5 bases each). Trimming shortened V by 5 bases and J by 2 bases, and 13 bases separated the two germline ends. The CDR3 has 14 amino acids. The germline V gene has CDR1 LNHDA and CDR2 SQIVND (reference sequence). CDR3 in amino acids: CASSRDGGAYEQYF. CDR3 coding DNA: TGTGCCAGTAGTCGGGACGGTGGGGCCTACGAGCAGTACTTC. Full variable domain (missing parts from reference TRBV19 and TRBJ2-7): DGGITQSPKYLFRKEGQNVTLSCEQNLNHDAMYWYRQDPGQGLRLIYYSQIVNDFQKGDIAEGYSVSREKKESFPLTVTSAQKNPTAFYLCASSRDGGAYEQYFGPGTRLTVT.

The chain combines TRBV29-1 with TRBJ2-1, with 8 bases lining up with TRBD2. With V trimmed by 3 bases and J by 0 bases, 4 bases remained unmatched. CDR3 length: 15 residues. The germline V gene has CDR1 SQVTM and CDR2 ANQGSEA. In DNA form, the CDR3 reads TGCAGCGTTGACTCCACTAGCGGCTCCTACAATGAGCAGTTCTTC. Protein product: CSVDSTSGSYNEQFF.

The chain recombines TRBV11-3 with TRBJ2-3; 13 bases fit TRBD2. Trimming at V came to 5 bases and at J to 0 bases, leaving 5 bases not matched to a gene. This CDR3 is 17 amino acids long. Germline CDR1 and CDR2: SGHNT and YENEEA. Here the CDR3 reads CASSLWTSGGSTDTQYF. The CDR3 region has the DNA TGTGCCAGCAGCCTCTGGACTAGCGGGGGTAGCACAGATACGCAGTATTTT.

Here the CDR3 reads CASSLKTGTGLTYEQYF. The CDR3, as DNA: TGTGCCAGCAGTTTAAAAACCGGGACAGGGCTGACCTACGAGCAGTACTTC. V is TRBV27 and J is TRBJ2-7, with TRBD1 matching 9 bases. J gave up 2 bases and V 2 bases, and 10 bases lay outside the gene matches. The germline gives CDR1 MNHEY, CDR2 SMNVEV (reference sequence). The CDR3 totals 17 residues.

This clone was observed once. This chain uses TRBV7-2 with TRBJ2-5; D is unresolved. V lost 5 bases and J 5 bases, leaving 9 bases between the germline ends. Looked up from germline, CDR1 is SGHTA and CDR2 is FQGNSA. This CDR3 contains 12 residues. The CDR3 DNA reads TGTGCCAGCAGCCCACAATCTGAGACCCAGTACTTC. This translates into CASSPQSETQYF.

The chain is built from TRBV29-1 and TRBJ2-7; perhaps D is TRBD1 or TRBD2 (5 bases each). V was clipped by 8 bases and J by 3 bases, with 17 bases between them. The CDR3 spans 13 residues. CDR1 SQVTM and CDR2 ANQGSEA come from the germline V gene. CDR3 DNA sequence: TGCAGCATCCGGACTGGGGCGCTCTACGAGCAGTACTTC. Translating gives CSIRTGALYEQYF.

The CDR3 DNA follows: TGTGCCAGCAGTTACCCGACAGGTCTGGGATATAGCAATCAGCCCCAGCATTTT. It yields the protein CASSYPTGLGYSNQPQHF. The V and J genes are TRBV6-2 or TRBV6-3 and TRBJ1-5; D perhaps matches TRBD1 (6 bases). The CDR3 consists of 18 residues. Deletions cut 2 bases from V and 0 bases from J, with 17 bases between. Per the germline V gene, CDR1 is MNHEY and CDR2 is SVGEGT.

The chain recombines TRBV5-1 with TRBJ2-5; TRBD1 is a possible D gene (5 bases). CDR1 and CDR2 from the germline V gene are SGHRS and YFSETQ. The CDR3 spans 12 residues. Trimming left V 4 bases short and J 2 bases short, with 6 bases between. CDR3 amino acids: CASSRQQETQYF. The CDR3 DNA follows: TGCGCCAGCAGCAGACAGCAAGAGACCCAGTACTTC.

This clone came up a few times. The chain couples TRBV21-1 to TRBJ1-1; the table's D call, TRBD1, has no DNA check behind it. TRBV21-1 counts as a pseudogene. The CDR3 is 13 amino acids. CDR3 sequence reads: CASGGQENTEAFF. The CDR3 nucleotides read TGTGCCAGCGGCGGACAGGAGAACACTGAAGCTTTCTTT.

The chain links TRBV5-1 to TRBJ1-1; TRBD1 is a possible D gene (5 bases). The germline V and J ends were trimmed by 9 bases and 3 bases, with 15 bases remaining between them. Germline V lookup: CDR1 SGHRS, CDR2 YFSETQ. CDR3 length: 13 residues. The CDR3 region has the DNA TGCGCCACCTCCGGGACTCCCGACACTGAAGCTTTCTTT. It is translated as CATSGTPDTEAFF. The full variable domain, completed using reference TRBV5-1 and TRBJ1-1, is KAGVTQTPRYLIKTRGQQVTLSCSPISGHRSVSWYQQTPGQGLQFLFEYFSETQRNKGNFPGRFSGRQFSNSRSEMNVSTLELGDSALYLCATSGTPDTEAFFGQGTRLTVV.

V and J are TRBV3-1 (or the pseudogene TRBV3-2) and TRBJ1-6; D is possibly TRBD1 (6 bases). The CDR3 is 15 amino acids. The V gene lost 1 base and the J gene lost 8 bases, with 12 bases spanning the gap. Germline lookup yields CDR1 LGHDT and CDR2 YNNKEL (reference sequence). The CDR3 loop reads CASSQVGTTDSPLHF. Written as DNA, the CDR3 is TGTGCCAGCAGCCAAGTGGGGACAACGGATTCACCCCTCCACTTT.

CDR3 DNA: TGTGCCAGCAGCCAGAGACAGGGAGGCGAGCAGTACTTC. It translates to CASSQRQGGEQYF. The chain combines TRBV3-1 (or the pseudogene TRBV3-2) with TRBJ2-7, with D perhaps matching TRBD1 (7 bases). The CDR3 is 13 residues long. Trimming cost V 3 bases and J 6 bases, with 12 bases left between them. CDR1 LGHDT and CDR2 YNNKEL come from the germline V gene (reference sequence).

This rearrangement joins TRBV5-1 to TRBJ2-5, with 8 bases aligning to TRBD2. The CDR3 contains 18 residues. The germline gives CDR1 SGHRS, CDR2 YFSETQ. V shed 2 bases, J shed 4 bases, and the junction held 16 bases outside the gene matches. CDR3 in amino acids: CASSFPPGQSGRRETQYF. In DNA form, the CDR3 reads TGCGCCAGCAGCTTCCCACCCGGCCAGAGCGGGAGAAGAGAGACCCAGTACTTC.